These 30 T cell receptor beta chains originate from one sample sequenced in a study of T cell clones after liver transplantation. Clones were sequenced by immunoSEQ multiplex PCR, and TCRdb holds only the in-frame ones, with some missing. The data show 50,000 to 70,000 clones, 70% seen once. The material sequenced was CD4+ T cells from blood, taken at the approximately 15-month timepoint. These receptors were obtained from a human patient who received a liver transplant. A subset of T cells may come from the graft donor.

At least ten counts were recorded for this clone. The V call is TRBV30, the J call TRBJ1-3, with no clear D. Per the germline V gene, CDR1 is GTSNPN and CDR2 is SVGIG (reference sequence). The CDR3 contains 15 residues. V lost 2 bases, J lost 0 bases, and 11 bases lay in between. The CDR3 is CAWSSLGLSGNTIYF. The CDR3 bases are TGTGCCTGGAGTTCTCTTGGGCTCTCTGGAAACACCATATATTTT.

The chain has TRBV19 and TRBJ2-5; 10 bases match TRBD1. J lost 3 bases, V lost 4 bases, and 5 bases had no gene match. CDR3 length: 15 amino acids. Germline V gene sequence: CDR1 LNHDA, CDR2 SQIVND (reference sequence). The CDR3 here is CASSRDRGRKETQYF. The CDR3 coding sequence is TGTGCCAGTAGTAGAGACAGGGGGCGTAAAGAGACCCAGTACTTC.

This rearrangement joins TRBV28 to TRBJ2-3; 9 bases fit TRBD2. The V gene end was trimmed by 5 bases and the J gene end by 5 bases; junction bases not matched to a gene: 11. Germline CDR1 reads MDHEN; CDR2 reads SYDVKM. CDR3 length equals 16 residues. CDR3: CASSQPGLAYGDTQYF. The CDR3 DNA reads as TGTGCCAGCAGTCAACCGGGACTAGCATACGGAGATACGCAGTATTTT.

V and J are TRBV6-5 and TRBJ2-2; D not resolved. Trimming shortened V by 6 bases and J by 3 bases, and 8 bases separated the two germline ends. Germline CDR1 reads MNHEY; CDR2 reads SVGAGI. This CDR3 spans 13 amino acids. Here the CDR3 reads CASRKDYTGELFF. The CDR3 region has the DNA TGTGCCAGCAGGAAAGACTACACCGGGGAGCTGTTTTTT.

Written as DNA, the CDR3 is TGCAGCGCTGGCGGGCCGAGGGAGTTCTTC. The encoded protein is CSAGGPREFF. The V call is TRBV29-1, the J call TRBJ2-1; a weak D match, TRBD2 (5 bases). Germline CDR1 SQVTM, CDR2 ANQGSEA. The CDR3 spans 10 residues. The V end was cut by 7 bases, the J end by 14 bases, with 15 bases between.

Turning to this clone: A junction end diverges from the germline sequence, so it may reflect a read error. The V call is TRBV19, the J call TRBJ2-2, with D possibly matching TRBD1 (6 bases). The CDR3 length is 16 residues. CDR1 is LNHDA and CDR2 is SQIVND in the germline V gene (reference sequence). The chain's CDR3 is CASSKAGTRNTEELFF. Written as DNA, the CDR3 is TGTGCCAGTAGCAAAGCCGGGACACGTAACACCGAGGAGCTGTTTTTT.

J is TRBJ1-2 and V is TRBV14, with TRBD1 identical over 11 bases. Trimming at V came to 4 bases and at J to 3 bases, leaving 4 bases not matched to a gene. The CDR3 spans 15 residues. Germline CDR1 and CDR2: SGHDN and FVKESK. CDR3 DNA: TGTGCCAGCAGCCCGGGGACAGGGGGGTACTATGGCTACACCTTC. Its protein is CASSPGTGGYYGYTF.

The chain uses TRBV5-1 and TRBJ2-7; D gene uncertain. Trimming removed 2 bases at V and 0 bases at J, with 12 bases between. CDR3 size: 15 residues. Germline V gene sequence: CDR1 SGHRS, CDR2 YFSETQ. The CDR3 spells CASSLKTPASYEQYF. In DNA form, the CDR3 reads TGCGCCAGCAGCTTAAAAACCCCCGCCTCCTACGAGCAGTACTTC. Looking up the rest from reference TRBV5-1 and TRBJ2-7 gives the full variable domain: KAGVTQTPRYLIKTRGQQVTLSCSPISGHRSVSWYQQTPGQGLQFLFEYFSETQRNKGNFPGRFSGRQFSNSRSEMNVSTLELGDSALYLCASSLKTPASYEQYFGPGTRLTVT.

The gene calls are TRBV29-1 and TRBJ1-2; D might be TRBD1 (5 bases). The CDR3 has 13 amino acids. Trimming left V 3 bases short and J 1 base short, with 9 bases between. Germline V gene sequence: CDR1 SQVTM, CDR2 ANQGSEA. In DNA form, the CDR3 reads TGCAGCGTTGAGAGACAGATTAACTATGGCTACACCTTC. It yields the protein CSVERQINYGYTF.

The chain has TRBV29-1 and TRBJ1-1; D not certain. Germline V gene lookup returns CDR1 SQVTM and CDR2 ANQGSEA. The CDR3 sequence is 13 residues long. The V gene lost 0 bases and the J gene lost 1 base, with 6 bases spanning the gap. Here the CDR3 reads CSVEEVRNTEAFF. CDR3 nucleotide sequence: TGCAGCGTTGAAGAGGTGAGGAACACTGAAGCTTTCTTT.

The rearrangement joins TRBV6-1 to TRBJ2-6; D call uncertain. This CDR3 comprises 15 residues. With 10 bases removed from V and 1 base from J, the gap between germline ends came to 14 bases. From germline, CDR1 is MNHNS and CDR2 SASEGT. The CDR3 DNA is TGTGCCACCACAAAGGGTGTTTCTGGGGCCAACGTCCTGACTTTC. It encodes CATTKGVSGANVLTF.

This clone has more than one count but fewer than ten. This chain joins TRBV7-2 and TRBJ1-1, with D uncertain. The CDR3 covers 14 residues. Germline V gene data show CDR1 as SGHTA and CDR2 as FQGNSA. With 2 bases removed from V and 2 bases from J, the gap between germline ends came to 9 bases. Written as DNA, the CDR3 is TGTGCCAGCAGCTTAAAGAACAGTAACACTGAAGCTTTCTTT. The encoded protein is CASSLKNSNTEAFF.

The chain carries TRBV5-4 and TRBJ2-7; 8 bases agree with TRBD1. The CDR3 loop spans 16 amino acids. CDR1 and CDR2 from the germline V gene are SGHNT and YYREEE (reference sequence). After removal of 2 bases from V and 5 bases from J, the junction contained 12 bases not matched to a gene. The CDR3 nucleotides read TGTGCCAGCAGCTTTGAGGTGGGTCAGGGGGCCCACGAGCAGTACTTC. Its translation is CASSFEVGQGAHEQYF.

J is TRBJ2-4 and V is TRBV20-1; 7 positions match TRBD1. The CDR3 totals 11 residues. Germline V gene lookup returns CDR1 DFQATT and CDR2 SNEGSKA (reference sequence). The V segment lost 3 bases and the J segment 13 bases; nucleotides outside the gene matches: 6. CDR3 DNA: TGCAGTGCTAGTCGGGACAGCCTGCAGTACTTC. Translating gives CSASRDSLQYF.

The CDR3 loop is CASSLGTGSSYNSPLHF. The CDR3 DNA follows: TGTGCCAGCAGCTTGGGGACAGGGAGCTCCTATAATTCACCCCTCCACTTT. This sequence joins TRBV5-4 and TRBJ1-6; 8 bases are a match to TRBD1. After removal of 0 bases from V and 0 bases from J, the junction contained 2 bases not matched to a gene. The CDR3 spans 17 residues. Germline loops: CDR1 SGHNT, CDR2 YYREEE (reference sequence). The full variable domain, with the rest looked up from reference TRBV5-4 and TRBJ1-6, is ETGVTQSPTHLIKTRGQQVTLRCSSQSGHNTVSWYQQALGQGPQFIFQYYREEENGRGNFPPRFSGLQFPNYSSELNVNALELDDSALYLCASSLGTGSSYNSPLHFGNGTRLTVT.

The chain links TRBV19 to TRBJ2-5, with a possible D match to TRBD2 (5 bases). The germline V gene encodes CDR1 LNHDA and CDR2 SQIVND (reference sequence). The CDR3 is 14 amino acids. Trimming left V 3 bases short and J 0 bases short, with 8 bases between. CDR3 bases: TGTGCCAGTAGTATCGGCGGGTACCAAGAGACCCAGTACTTC. Amino acids: CASSIGGYQETQYF. The full variable domain, with the rest looked up from reference TRBV19 and TRBJ2-5, is DGGITQSPKYLFRKEGQNVTLSCEQNLNHDAMYWYRQDPGQGLRLIYYSQIVNDFQKGDIAEGYSVSREKKESFPLTVTSAQKNPTAFYLCASSIGGYQETQYFGPGTRLLVL.

The V call is TRBV14, the J call TRBJ2-7, with TRBD2 matching over 7 bases. The ends lost 6 bases at V and 2 bases at J; junction bases unmatched: 4. In germline, CDR1 is SGHDN, CDR2 FVKESK. CDR3 size: 13 residues. The CDR3 region has the DNA TGTGCCAGCAGTCCTGCGGGGGCCTACGAGCAGTACTTC. Its translation: CASSPAGAYEQYF.

This rearrangement joins TRBV7-2 to TRBJ1-1; D not resolved. Germline lookup yields CDR1 SGHTA and CDR2 FQGNSA. Trimming pared 1 base from V and 3 bases from J, leaving 12 bases between. This CDR3 region has 15 residues. This CDR3 reads CASSLVGGVDTEAFF. CDR3 coding DNA: TGTGCCAGCAGCTTAGTTGGAGGAGTCGACACTGAAGCTTTCTTT.

The J gene is TRBJ2-1, the V gene TRBV2; D unclear. The germline CDR1 and CDR2 sequences are SNHLY and FYNNEI. Deletions cut 3 bases from V and 3 bases from J, with 9 bases between. This CDR3 is built from 14 residues. DNA of the CDR3: TGTGCCAGCAGTGACGACCGGTACTACAATGAGCAGTTCTTC. It specifies CASSDDRYYNEQFF.

The DNA for the CDR3 is TGCGCCAGCAGCTTGGAAGGGACAGAGAACGAGCAGTACTTC. This gives the protein CASSLEGTENEQYF. The chain recombines TRBV5-1 with TRBJ2-7; 7 bases agree with TRBD1. The CDR3 runs 14 residues. Germline V lookup: CDR1 SGHRS, CDR2 YFSETQ. V shed 0 bases and J 5 bases; nucleotides not matched to a gene: 5.

This chain links TRBV18 with TRBJ2-5, with a weak D call TRBD1 (6 bases). V was trimmed by 0 bases and J by 2 bases, leaving 7 bases between them. Per the germline V gene, CDR1 is KGHSH and CDR2 is LQKENI. The CDR3 has 14 amino acids. The CDR3 DNA sequence: TGTGCCAGCTCACCACCAGGACAGCAAGAGACCCAGTACTTC. Its translation is CASSPPGQQETQYF.

This clone was counted a few times. The CDR3 loop is CASSLGPPYEQYV. The DNA for the CDR3 is TGTGCCAGCAGCTTAGGGCCACCCTACGAGCAGTACGTC. The chain has TRBV11-2 and TRBJ2-7; D call uncertain. Germline CDR1 reads SGHAT; CDR2 reads FQNNGV. This CDR3 region has 13 residues. Trimming removed 1 base at V and 2 bases at J, with 6 bases between.

By frequency in the sample, this clone is medium-sized (0.01 to 0.1%). The V call is TRBV14, the J call TRBJ2-3; D perhaps matches TRBD1 (7 bases). V was cut by 1 base and J by 8 bases, with 16 bases left in between. The CDR3 sequence is 15 residues long. Germline CDR1 SGHDN, CDR2 FVKESK. CDR3 in DNA: TGTGCCAGCAGCCAAGCCGCAGGGGGGCAAGGTACGCAGTATTTT. Translation: CASSQAAGGQGTQYF. Full variable domain (outside the CDR3, taken from reference TRBV14 and TRBJ2-3): EAGVTQFPSHSVIEKGQTVTLRCDPISGHDNLYWYRRVMGKEIKFLLHFVKESKQDESGMPNNRFLAERTGGTYSTLKVQPAELEDSGVYFCASSQAAGGQGTQYFGPGTRLTVL.

The V call is TRBV29-1, the J call TRBJ2-3; weak D call: TRBD1 (6 bases). Germline lookup yields CDR1 SQVTM and CDR2 ANQGSEA. The CDR3 is 13 residues long. V was cut by 7 bases and J by 6 bases, with 17 bases left in between. Here the CDR3 DNA reads TGCAGCGGGGGACACCCTTGGAGGGATACGCAGTATTTT. It translates to CSGGHPWRDTQYF.

The chain employs TRBV21-1 and TRBJ1-2. TRBV21-1 constitutes a pseudogene. CDR3 length equals 15 residues. CDR3 amino acids: CARRRVAGHVYGYTF. The CDR3 DNA reads as TGTGCCAGACGGAGGGTGGCAGGCCATGTTTATGGCTACACCTTC.

The chain is built from TRBV15 and TRBJ1-4; no reliable D call. The germline V and J ends were trimmed by 1 base and 3 bases, with 0 bases remaining between them. The length of the CDR3 is 12 residues. CDR1 and CDR2 from the germline V gene are LNHNV and YYDKDF (reference sequence). The CDR3 DNA reads TGTGCCACCAGCAGAGCTAATGAAAAACTGTTTTTT. Protein product: CATSRANEKLFF.

The rearrangement links TRBV11-2 to TRBJ2-5; 7 bases align to TRBD2. There are 17 residues in the CDR3. Germline lookup yields CDR1 SGHAT and CDR2 FQNNGV. V trimming: 2 bases; J trimming: 2 bases; junction bases outside the gene matches: 11. The chain's CDR3 is CASSLRWGGGAQETQYF. The CDR3, as DNA: TGTGCCAGCAGCTTACGGTGGGGCGGGGGAGCACAAGAGACCCAGTACTTC.

The rearrangement joins TRBV2 to TRBJ2-5; 7 bases are shared with TRBD1. This CDR3 region has 16 residues. V dropped 6 bases and J dropped 7; count of bases not matched to a gene: 17. Per the germline V gene, CDR1 is SNHLY and CDR2 is FYNNEI. DNA for the CDR3: TGTGCCAGCAGGGACCGGACAGGACAAGCCTCAGGGACCCAGTACTTC. Encoded protein: CASRDRTGQASGTQYF. The whole variable domain, filled in from reference TRBV2 and TRBJ2-5, reads EPEVTQTPSHQVTQMGQEVILRCVPISNHLYFYWYRQILGQKVEFLVSFYNNEISEKSEIFDDQFSVERPDGSNFTLKIRSTKLEDSAMYFCASRDRTGQASGTQYFGPGTRLLVL.

This clone was seen a handful of times. The chain links TRBV9 to TRBJ2-1; 7 bases fit TRBD1. V lost 0 bases and J lost 3; bases outside the gene matches: 6. Germline-derived CDR1 and CDR2 are SGDLS and YYNGEE. This CDR3 has 16 amino acids. This CDR3 is CASSVEGTESYNEQFF. The CDR3 nucleotides read TGTGCCAGCAGCGTAGAAGGGACAGAGAGCTACAATGAGCAGTTCTTC.

The genes are TRBV6-1 and TRBJ1-1; 8 nucleotides match TRBD1. This CDR3 contains 14 residues. CDR1 is MNHNS and CDR2 is SASEGT in the germline V gene. The ends lost 5 bases at V and 7 bases at J; junction bases unmatched: 9. CDR3 bases: TGTGCCAGCAGTCTAACAGGGGGTGATGATGAAGCTTTCTTT. Protein sequence: CASSLTGGDDEAFF.